Only a few counts were recorded for the clone carrying this T cell receptor beta chain. The antigen remains undetermined. The sample is drawn from a study of CD8+ T cells in alopecia areata. The wider study: The drug, tofacitinib, lasted 6 to 18 months, followed by 6 months off drug.

Germline V gene lookup returns CDR1 ENHRY and CDR2 SYGVKD. This CDR3 comprises 16 residues. V shed 0 bases and J shed 6 bases, with 16 bases lying between them. Study-wide findings and caveats: An increase in clonality over normal scalp was evident in lesional scalp, especially alopecia totalis/universalis.

Sequencing relied on a cDNA template that was reverse transcribed from extracted RNA. Sequencing used immunoSEQ multiplex PCR; TCRdb keeps in-frame clones, though not all of them. The top ten hold 3.3% of the sample, which has approximately 200,000 clones, around 56% seen once. Treatment given: oral pan-JAK inhibitor, 5-10 mg twice daily. The chain employs TRBV10-3 and TRBJ2-3; TRBD1 or TRBD2 may be the D gene (6 bases each). This receptor was taken from a human donor with alopecia areata. The sample was CD4+ T cells sorted from blood, taken at week 4, from a patient treated with tofacitinib. As DNA, the CDR3 is TGTGCCATCAGTGAGTCGAGGGGGGCCTACCCGGATACGCAGTATTTT. Encoded protein: CAISESRGAYPDTQYF.